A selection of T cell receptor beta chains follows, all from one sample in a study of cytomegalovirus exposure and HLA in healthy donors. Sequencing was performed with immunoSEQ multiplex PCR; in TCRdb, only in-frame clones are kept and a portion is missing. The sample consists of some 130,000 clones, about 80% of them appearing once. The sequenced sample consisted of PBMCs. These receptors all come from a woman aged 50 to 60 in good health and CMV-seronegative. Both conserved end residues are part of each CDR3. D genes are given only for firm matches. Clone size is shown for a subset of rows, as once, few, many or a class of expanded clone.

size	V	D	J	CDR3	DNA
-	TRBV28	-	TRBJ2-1	CATGNRTYNEQFF	TGTGCCACCGGGAATAGGACCTACAATGAGCAGTTCTTC
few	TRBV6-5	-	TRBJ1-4	CASNPGRRTDEKLFF	TGTGCCAGCAACCCTGGGAGAAGGACAGATGAAAAACTGTTTTTT
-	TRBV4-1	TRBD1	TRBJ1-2	CASGLTGSINYGYTF	TGCGCCAGCGGACTGACAGGGAGCATTAACTATGGCTACACCTTC
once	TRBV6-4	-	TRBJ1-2	CASSESGDTGYTF	TGTGCCAGCAGTGAGAGTGGGGACACCGGCTACACCTTC
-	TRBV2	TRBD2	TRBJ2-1	CASSSGRAGGYNEQFF	TGTGCCAGCAGTTCCGGGAGAGCGGGAGGCTACAATGAGCAGTTCTTC
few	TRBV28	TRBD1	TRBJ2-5	CASRGDSPTQETQYF	TGTGCCAGCAGAGGGGACAGTCCGACCCAAGAGACCCAGTACTTC
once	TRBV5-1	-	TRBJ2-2	CASSFRSRLQNPNTGELFF	TGCGCCAGCAGCTTCCGAAGTAGACTCCAGAACCCGAACACCGGGGAGCTGTTTTTT
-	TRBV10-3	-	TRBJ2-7	CAISESGRGGEQYF	TGTGCCATCAGTGAGTCGGGCAGGGGTGGCGAGCAGTACTTC
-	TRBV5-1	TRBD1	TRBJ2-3	CASSTRTGTDTQYF	TGCGCCAGCAGCACAAGGACAGGGACAGATACGCAGTATTTT
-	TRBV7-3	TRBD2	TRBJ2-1	CASSPSRRAGTYNEQFF	TGTGCCAGCAGCCCCTCGAGGAGAGCGGGAACATACAATGAGCAGTTCTTC
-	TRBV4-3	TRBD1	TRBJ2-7	CASSQALRTGNEQYF	TGCGCCAGCAGCCAAGCGCTTCGGACAGGCAACGAGCAGTACTTC
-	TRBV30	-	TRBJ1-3	CAWGTPSVSGNTIYF	TGTGCCTGGGGGACACCTTCCGTCTCTGGAAACACCATATATTTT
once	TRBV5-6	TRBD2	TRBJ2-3	CASSPLGLAVSTDTQYF	TGTGCCAGCAGCCCCTTAGGACTAGCAGTAAGCACAGATACGCAGTATTTT
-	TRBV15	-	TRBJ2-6	CATSRDGSSGANVLTF	TGTGCCACCAGCAGAGATGGGAGCTCTGGGGCCAACGTCCTGACTTTC
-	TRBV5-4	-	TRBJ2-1	CASSPILLSGSYNEQFF	TGTGCCAGCAGCCCCATTCTGCTAAGCGGATCGTACAATGAGCAGTTCTTC
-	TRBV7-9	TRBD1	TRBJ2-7	CASSSTGFGYEQYF	TGTGCCAGCAGCTCGACAGGGTTCGGCTACGAGCAGTACTTC
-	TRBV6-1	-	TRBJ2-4	CASSEASVAKNIQYF	TGTGCCAGCAGTGAAGCCTCCGTAGCCAAAAACATTCAGTACTTC
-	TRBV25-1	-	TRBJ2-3	CASSDPGVSTDTQYF	TGTGCCAGCAGTGATCCGGGAGTAAGCACAGATACGCAGTATTTT
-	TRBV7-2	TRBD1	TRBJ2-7	CASSLGFTGANYEQYF	TGTGCCAGCAGCTTGGGTTTTACAGGGGCAAACTACGAGCAGTACTTC
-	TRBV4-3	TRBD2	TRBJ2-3	CASSQDTAGGPTDTQYF	TGCGCCAGCAGCCAAGATACGGCGGGAGGGCCCACAGATACGCAGTATTTT
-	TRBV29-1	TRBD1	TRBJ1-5	CSVDRGDGQPQHF	TGCAGCGTTGACAGGGGGGATGGTCAGCCCCAGCATTTT
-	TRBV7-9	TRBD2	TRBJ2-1	CASSPTLSGRDNEQFF	TGTGCCAGCAGCCCCACCCTTAGCGGGAGGGACAATGAGCAGTTCTTC
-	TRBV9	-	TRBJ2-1	CASSVSGEYNEQFF	TGTGCCAGCAGCGTTAGCGGAGAGTACAATGAGCAGTTCTTC
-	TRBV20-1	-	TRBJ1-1	CSQHPGPEAFF	TGCAGTCAACATCCAGGGCCTGAAGCTTTCTTT
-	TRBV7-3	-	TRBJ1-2	CASSFSVAYGYTF	TGTGCCAGCAGCTTTTCAGTCGCCTATGGCTACACCTTC
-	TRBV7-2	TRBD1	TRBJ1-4	CASSSEATGGFEKLFF	TGTGCCAGCAGCTCGGAGGCTACAGGGGGCTTTGAAAAACTGTTTTTT
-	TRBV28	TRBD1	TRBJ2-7	CASSAPGQIPYEQYF	TGTGCCAGCTCCGCCCCGGGACAGATCCCCTACGAGCAGTACTTC
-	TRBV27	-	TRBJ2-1	CASSVTGLYNEQFF	TGTGCCAGCAGTGTAACAGGTCTATACAATGAGCAGTTCTTC
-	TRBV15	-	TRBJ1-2	CATSRDREQVYGYTF	TGTGCCACCAGCAGAGATCGGGAACAAGTCTATGGCTACACCTTC
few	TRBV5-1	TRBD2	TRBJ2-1	CASSFDSGSSYNEQFF	TGCGCCAGCAGCTTTGATAGCGGGAGTTCCTACAATGAGCAGTTCTTC
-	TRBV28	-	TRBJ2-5	CASSKGQPQETQYF	TGTGCCAGCAGCAAAGGACAGCCCCAAGAGACCCAGTACTTC
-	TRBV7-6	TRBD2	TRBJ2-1	CASSSSPSGIYNEQFF	TGTGCCAGCAGCTCGAGCCCTAGCGGGATTTACAATGAGCAGTTCTTC
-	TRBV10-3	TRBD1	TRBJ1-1	CAISLQGVDTEAFF	TGTGCCATCAGTTTGCAGGGGGTTGACACTGAAGCTTTCTTT
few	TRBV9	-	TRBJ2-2	CASSVAGGRSTGELFF	TGTGCCAGCAGCGTAGCGGGGGGCCGGAGCACCGGGGAGCTGTTTTTT
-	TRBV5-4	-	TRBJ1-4	CASSLSPGQPLGLFF	TGTGCCAGCAGCTTATCACCGGGACAACCTCTAGGGCTGTTTTTT
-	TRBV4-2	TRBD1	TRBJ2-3	CASTQGDRSATDTQYF	TGTGCCAGCACCCAGGGGGACAGGAGTGCCACAGATACGCAGTATTTT
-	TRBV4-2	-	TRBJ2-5	CASSQVRLGQQETQYF	TGTGCCAGCAGCCAAGTACGTTTGGGGCAGCAAGAGACCCAGTACTTC
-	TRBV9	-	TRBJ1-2	CASSPLRYYGYTF	TGTGCCAGCAGCCCATTGAGATACTATGGCTACACCTTC
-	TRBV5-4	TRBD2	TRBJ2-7	CASSLTSGGGYEQYF	TGTGCCAGCAGCCTGACTAGCGGGGGTGGTTACGAGCAGTACTTC
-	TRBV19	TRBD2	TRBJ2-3	CASSTRTSGSNTDTQYF	TGTGCCAGTAGTACCCGGACTAGCGGGAGTAACACAGATACGCAGTATTTT
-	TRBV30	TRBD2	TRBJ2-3	CAWTAGGTDTQYF	TGTGCCTGGACGGCGGGGGGCACAGATACGCAGTATTTT
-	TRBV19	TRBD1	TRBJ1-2	CASSTTGSGGGYTF	TGTGCCAGTAGTACGACAGGGAGTGGGGGCGGCTACACCTTC
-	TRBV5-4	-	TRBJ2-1	CASQDQGSYNEQFF	TGTGCCAGCCAAGACCAGGGGTCCTACAATGAGCAGTTCTTC
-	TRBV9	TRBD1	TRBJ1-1	CASSRTGGGREAFF	TGTGCCAGCAGCAGAACAGGGGGTGGCCGTGAAGCTTTCTTT
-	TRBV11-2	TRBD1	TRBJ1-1	CASSFRGLTEAFF	TGTGCCAGCAGTTTCAGGGGGTTGACTGAAGCTTTCTTT
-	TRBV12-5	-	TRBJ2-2	CASGLVILGRGRKNTGELFF	TGTGCTAGTGGTTTGGTAATATTGGGCAGGGGAAGGAAGAACACCGGGGAGCTGTTTTTT
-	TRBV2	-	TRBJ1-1	CASRTGLDPEAFF	TGTGCCAGCAGAACAGGGCTTGACCCTGAAGCTTTCTTT
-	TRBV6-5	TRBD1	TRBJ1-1	CASSYKPPGQGRSAFF	TGTGCCAGCAGTTACAAACCCCCGGGACAGGGCCGGTCAGCTTTCTTT
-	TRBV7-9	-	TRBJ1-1	CASTQSGGTEAFF	TGTGCCAGCACTCAAAGTGGGGGGACTGAAGCTTTCTTT
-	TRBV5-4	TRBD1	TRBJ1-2	CASSVTSGQGYGYTF	TGTGCCAGCAGCGTCACGTCGGGACAGGGCTATGGCTACACCTTC
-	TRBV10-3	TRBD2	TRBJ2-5	CAISRTSGEETQYF	TGTGCCATCAGTCGGACTAGCGGGGAAGAGACCCAGTACTTC
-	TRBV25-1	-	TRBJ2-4	CASMDTILNKNIQYF	TGTGCCAGCATGGACACAATCCTAAACAAAAACATTCAGTACTTC
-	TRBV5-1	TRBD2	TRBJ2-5	CASSWGTLADYKETQYF	TGCGCCAGCAGCTGGGGGACCCTAGCGGACTATAAAGAGACCCAGTACTTC
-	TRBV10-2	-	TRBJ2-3	CASRQGTPTDTQYF	TGCGCCAGCAGGCAGGGGACCCCAACAGATACGCAGTATTTT
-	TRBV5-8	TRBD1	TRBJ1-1	CASSLAGGGNTEAFF	TGTGCCAGCAGCTTGGCAGGGGGCGGGAACACTGAAGCTTTCTTT
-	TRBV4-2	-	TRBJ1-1	CASSQDLAGRNTEAFF	TGTGCCAGCAGCCAAGATTTGGCAGGGCGGAACACTGAAGCTTTCTTT
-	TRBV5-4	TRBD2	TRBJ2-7	CASSLEAGGYEQYF	TGTGCCAGCAGCCTGGAAGCGGGAGGTTACGAGCAGTACTTC
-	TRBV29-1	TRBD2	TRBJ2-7	CSVVYGDYPYEQYF	TGCAGCGTTGTTTATGGGGACTACCCCTACGAGCAGTACTTC
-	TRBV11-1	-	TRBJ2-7	CASSLGGRTYEQYF	TGTGCCAGCAGCTTAGGGGGGAGGACCTACGAGCAGTACTTC
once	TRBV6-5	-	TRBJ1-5	CASSRTVNQPQNF	TGTGCCAGCAGTCGGACAGTCAATCAGCCCCAGAATTTT